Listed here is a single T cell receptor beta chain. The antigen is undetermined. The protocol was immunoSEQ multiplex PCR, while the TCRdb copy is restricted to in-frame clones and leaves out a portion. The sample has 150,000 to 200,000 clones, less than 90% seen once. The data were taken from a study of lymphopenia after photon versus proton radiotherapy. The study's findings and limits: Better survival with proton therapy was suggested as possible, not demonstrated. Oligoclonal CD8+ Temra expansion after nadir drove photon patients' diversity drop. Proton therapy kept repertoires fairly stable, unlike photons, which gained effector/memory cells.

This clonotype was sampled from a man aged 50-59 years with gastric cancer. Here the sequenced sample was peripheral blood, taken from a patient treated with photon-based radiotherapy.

CDR3 amino acids: CSVAHRDSPSSGNTIYF. The CDR3, as DNA: TGCAGCGTTGCACATAGGGACAGTCCTAGCTCTGGAAACACCATATATTTT. The rearrangement joins TRBV29-1 to TRBJ1-3; 7 nucleotides line up with TRBD1. CDR3 length: 17 amino acids. The trim removed 4 bases at V and 0 bases at J, leaving 12 bases unmatched. CDR1 and CDR2 from the germline V gene are SQVTM and ANQGSEA.